The 12 T cell receptor beta chains below come from one sample, sequenced in a study of shared clonotypes between healthy human individuals. Method: immunoSEQ multiplex PCR; TCRdb's copy keeps in-frame clones and lacks some. This table has some 550,000 clones, approximately 97% appearing once. The sample consisted of naive CD4+ T cells sorted from blood. Subset meaning: CD45RA+ positively selected. These receptors all come from a woman aged 25 to 39 in good health.

The chain links TRBV6-5 to TRBJ2-7; TRBD1 matches 8 bases. J lost 5 bases, V lost 6 bases, and 6 bases had no gene match. Looked up from germline, CDR1 is MNHEY and CDR2 is SVGAGI. The length of the CDR3 is 13 residues. The CDR3 protein is CASRWTGFNEQYF. The DNA for the CDR3 is TGTGCCAGCAGGTGGACAGGGTTCAACGAGCAGTACTTC.

V and J are TRBV29-1 and TRBJ2-7, with D uncertain. This CDR3 has 14 residues. The V gene lost 2 bases and the J gene lost 2 bases, with 13 bases spanning the gap. Germline V gene sequence: CDR1 SQVTM, CDR2 ANQGSEA. The CDR3 loop is CSVEYPFSPYEQYF. The CDR3 nucleotides are TGCAGCGTTGAATACCCTTTCTCCCCCTACGAGCAGTACTTC.

The chain combines TRBV10-3 with TRBJ2-7; tentatively, D is TRBD1 or TRBD2 (5 bases each). CDR3 size: 13 residues. With 4 bases removed from V and 4 bases from J, the gap between germline ends came to 11 bases. Per the germline V gene, CDR1 is ENHRY and CDR2 is SYGVKD. CDR3 sequence (DNA): TGTGCCATCAGTGGGTACAGGACTTACGAGCAGTACTTC. Protein product: CAISGYRTYEQYF.

J is TRBJ2-1 and V is TRBV28, with 8 positions matching TRBD2. The V segment lost 5 bases and the J segment 10 bases; nucleotides outside the gene matches: 13. The CDR3 has 15 residues. In germline, CDR1 is MDHEN, CDR2 SYDVKM. The CDR3 nucleotides read TGTGCCAGCAGTAAGGGGTCCAGCGGGAGTGGAGAGCAGTTCTTC. Translation gives CASSKGSSGSGEQFF.

In regard to this clone: The sample carries other DNA sequences with the same CDR3. This chain joins TRBV11-2 and TRBJ1-1, with D possibly TRBD1 on 5 matching bases. Trimming removed 1 base at V and 4 bases at J, with 10 bases between. CDR1 SGHAT and CDR2 FQNNGV come from the germline V gene. This CDR3 has 14 residues. CDR3 bases: TGTGCCAGCAGCTTAGTACCGCAGGGCACTGAAGCTTTCTTT. The encoded protein is CASSLVPQGTEAFF. The entire variable domain, with the rest obtained from reference TRBV11-2 and TRBJ1-1, is as follows: EAGVAQSPRYKIIEKRQSVAFWCNPISGHATLYWYQQILGQGPKLLIQFQNNGVVDDSQLPKDRFSAERLKGVDSTLKIQPAKLEDSAVYLCASSLVPQGTEAFFGQGTRLTVV.

V is TRBV19 and J is TRBJ1-2; no clear D. V lost 1 base to trimming and J lost 4 bases, with 7 bases between them. There are 13 residues in the CDR3. CDR1 and CDR2 from the germline V gene are LNHDA and SQIVND (reference sequence). The CDR3 region is CASSIVASYGYTF. CDR3 DNA sequence: TGTGCCAGTAGTATAGTGGCGAGCTATGGCTACACCTTC. Full variable domain (missing parts from reference TRBV19 and TRBJ1-2): DGGITQSPKYLFRKEGQNVTLSCEQNLNHDAMYWYRQDPGQGLRLIYYSQIVNDFQKGDIAEGYSVSREKKESFPLTVTSAQKNPTAFYLCASSIVASYGYTFGSGTRLTVV.

The sample holds a few counts of this clone. The chain combines TRBV5-1 with TRBJ2-2; TRBD2 agrees at 10 bases. V was pared by 3 bases and J by 7 bases, with 6 bases of the junction left unmatched. There are 15 residues in the CDR3. Per the germline V gene, CDR1 is SGHRS and CDR2 is YFSETQ. The CDR3 reads CASSYLAGEVGELFF. The DNA for the CDR3 is TGCGCCAGCAGCTACCTAGCGGGAGAGGTCGGGGAGCTGTTTTTT.

The chain combines TRBV28 with TRBJ1-5; D ambiguous. V dropped 4 bases and J dropped 5 bases, with 9 bases sitting between them. The CDR3 length is 13 residues. The germline V gene has CDR1 MDHEN and CDR2 SYDVKM. The CDR3 coding sequence is TGTGCCAGCAGTTCGACACTTTATCAGCCCCAGCATTTT. Translation: CASSSTLYQPQHF. The variable domain in full, with the rest retrieved from reference TRBV28 and TRBJ1-5, is DVKVTQSSRYLVKRTGEKVFLECVQDMDHENMFWYRQDPGLGLRLIYFSYDVKMKEKGDIPEGYSVSREKKERFSLILESASTNQTSMYLCASSSTLYQPQHFGDGTRLSIL.

The CDR3 bases are TGTGCCAGCAGTTTGACCACAAGAGGCGAGCAGTACTTC. This codes for CASSLTTRGEQYF. This sequence joins TRBV28 and TRBJ2-7; unclear D gene. Germline lookup yields CDR1 MDHEN and CDR2 SYDVKM. This CDR3 spans 13 amino acids. The V and J ends lost 3 bases and 6 bases respectively, with 12 bases between them.

The genes are TRBV2 and TRBJ2-1, with 7 bases that match TRBD1. V was pared by 5 bases and J by 7 bases, with 14 bases of the junction left unmatched. Germline V gene lookup returns CDR1 SNHLY and CDR2 FYNNEI. This CDR3 comprises 16 residues. In DNA form, the CDR3 reads TGTGCCAGCAGTCGGACAGGCCTTCTAATAGGGAATGAGCAGTTCTTC. This encodes CASSRTGLLIGNEQFF.

This clone showed up just once. The chain links TRBV6-1 to TRBJ1-2; D is uncertain. V was clipped by 2 bases and J by 8 bases, with 18 bases between them. Germline values: CDR1 MNHNS, CDR2 SASEGT. There are 15 residues in the CDR3. The CDR3 DNA follows: TGTGCCAGCAGTGAACGGGCAGGAATTGTAGGCGGCTACACCTTC. It translates to CASSERAGIVGGYTF.

The rearrangement joins TRBV4-2 to TRBJ2-1, with D possibly being TRBD1 (5 bases). CDR1 is LGHNA, CDR2 YNFKEQ, per germline. Trimming stripped 1 base from V and 10 bases from J, with 8 bases between. The CDR3 spans 12 residues. CDR3 in amino acids: CASSQVTGEQFF. The CDR3 nucleotides are TGTGCCAGCAGCCAAGTTACAGGCGAGCAGTTCTTC.